This T cell receptor (beta chain) was observed in a study of blood T cell repertoires in COVID-19. Original analysis: Scientists estimated how many nucleated cells there were by amplifying reference gene primers. Clones were read by immunoSEQ multiplex PCR, and TCRdb kept only the in-frame ones, dropping some. V, J and clone size are those of that table, while D and trimming were read from the DNA. The sample records about 350,000 clones, roughly 90% being singletons. The TCR comes from a man aged 25 to 45 with COVID-19, enrolled during active disease. Material for sequencing was peripheral blood.

CDR3 sequence reads: CASSLVLRGRVNTEAFF. For the CDR3, the DNA is TGTGCCAGCAGCTTAGTGCTCAGGGGCCGCGTCAACACTGAAGCTTTCTTT. V is TRBV11-3 and J is TRBJ1-1; a possible D gene is TRBD1 (6 bases). Trimming removed 1 base from V and 2 bases from J, with 17 bases in between. The V gene's germline CDR1 is SGHNT and CDR2 YENEEA. This CDR3 has 17 residues.